This is a list of T cell receptor beta chains from one sample in a study of regulatory T cells in long-lasting Graves disease. MiXCR was run by TCRdb on the multiplex PCR reads, yielding one entry per CDR3 protein. The sample gives 600,000 to 650,000 distinct CDR3 sequences, approximately 15% of which show up once; 18% is in the top ten. This same sample was also taken into another study, of T cells in Graves' hyperthyroidism and ophthalmopathy.

Material: peripheral blood mononuclear cells (PBMCs), obtained at new diagnosis, from a patient treated with antithyroid drugs. These receptors originate from a woman in her twenties or thirties with Graves disease. Each CDR3 is given with its conserved first and last residue. Fields, in order: V gene, D gene, clone size, J gene, CDR3 length, CDR3 protein, CDR3 DNA. A D gene is named only where the DNA matches it firmly. Some rows mark clone size as missing; the rest say once, few, many or name a class of expanded clone.

V: TRBV5-8; D: -; size: -; J: TRBJ1-5; length: 14; CDR3: CASSRTFSNQPQHF; DNA: TGTGCCAGCAGTCGGACATTTAGCAATCAGCCCCAGCATTTT
V: TRBV28; D: TRBD2; size: many; J: TRBJ2-1; length: 16; CDR3: CASSLAGLAVYNEQFF; DNA: TGTGCCAGCAGTTTAGCGGGACTAGCAGTCTACAATGAGCAGTTCTTC
V: TRBV12-3/TRBV12-4; D: -; size: many; J: TRBJ1-5; length: 16; CDR3: CASSPEDAGGNQPQHF; DNA: TGTGCCAGCAGCCCGGAGGACGCAGGGGGCAATCAGCCCCAGCATTTT
V: TRBV20-1; D: -; size: few; J: TRBJ1-4; length: 12; CDR3: CSAADHNEKLFF; DNA: TGCAGCGCAGCTGACCATAATGAAAAACTGTTTTTT
V: TRBV5-1; D: -; size: -; J: TRBJ2-1; length: 14; CDR3: CASRETVSYNEQFF; DNA: TGCGCCAGCAGAGAGACGGTTTCCTACAATGAGCAGTTCTTC
V: TRBV2; D: TRBD1; size: many; J: TRBJ2-5; length: 15; CDR3: CASRDMGTAQETQYF; DNA: TGTGCCAGCAGAGACATGGGGACAGCACAAGAGACCCAGTACTTC
V: TRBV20-1; D: -; size: many; J: TRBJ1-5; length: 16; CDR3: CSARRDTLYGNQPQHF; DNA: TGCAGTGCTAGAAGGGACACCCTTTATGGCAATCAGCCCCAGCATTTT
V: TRBV30; D: -; size: many; J: TRBJ1-1; length: 15; CDR3: CAGGRGIGMNTEAFF; DNA: TGTGCCGGGGGACGGGGGATAGGAATGAACACTGAAGCTTTCTTT
V: TRBV20-1; D: -; size: few; J: TRBJ2-1; length: 14; CDR3: CSASRGTSHNEQFF; DNA: TGCAGTGCTAGCCGGGGGACGTCCCACAATGAGCAGTTCTTC
V: TRBV7-6; D: -; size: few; J: TRBJ2-5; length: 14; CDR3: CASSLQWTQETQYF; DNA: TGTGCCAGCAGCTTACAATGGACGCAAGAGACCCAGTACTTC
V: TRBV20-1; D: -; size: many; J: TRBJ1-6; length: 13; CDR3: CSATGTSNSPLHF; DNA: TGCAGTGCTACCGGGACTTCAAATTCACCCCTCCACTTT
V: TRBV6-1; D: TRBD1; size: -; J: TRBJ2-1; length: 13; CDR3: CASSIAPGQGPFF; DNA: TGTGCCAGCAGCATCGCTCCGGGACAGGGTCCGTTCTTC
V: TRBV20-1; D: -; size: -; J: TRBJ2-5; length: 15; CDR3: CSARDVGGFQETQYF; DNA: TGCAGTGCTAGAGACGTCGGGGGATTTCAAGAGACCCAGTACTTC
V: TRBV20-1; D: -; size: many; J: TRBJ2-3; length: 13; CDR3: CSADRSSTDTQYF; DNA: TGCAGTGCAGACAGGTCTAGCACAGATACGCAGTATTTT
V: TRBV28; D: -; size: many; J: TRBJ1-1; length: 13; CDR3: CASSSHSRTEAFF; DNA: TGTGCCAGCAGTTCCCATTCTCGGACTGAAGCTTTCTTT
V: TRBV2; D: -; size: many; J: TRBJ1-1; length: 13; CDR3: CASSEFQATEAFF; DNA: TGTGCCAGCAGTGAATTTCAAGCGACGGAAGCTTTCTTT
V: TRBV28; D: TRBD1; size: many; J: TRBJ2-1; length: 15; CDR3: CASDSTGTGNNEQFF; DNA: TGTGCCAGCGACTCAACCGGGACAGGAAACAATGAGCAGTTCTTC
V: TRBV7-2; D: -; size: many; J: TRBJ2-7; length: 14; CDR3: CASSLDGGPYEQYF; DNA: TGTGCCAGCAGCTTAGATGGGGGCCCCTACGAGCAGTACTTC
V: TRBV6-5; D: TRBD1; size: -; J: TRBJ2-7; length: 15; CDR3: CASSYDRQGQNEQYF; DNA: TGTGCCAGCAGTTACGATCGACAGGGACAGAACGAGCAGTACTTC
V: TRBV5-1; D: -; size: -; J: TRBJ2-2; length: 14; CDR3: CASGRSQNTGELFF; DNA: TGCGCCAGCGGAAGATCGCAGAACACCGGGGAGCTGTTTTTT
V: TRBV28; D: -; size: many; J: TRBJ1-2; length: 14; CDR3: CASRPRRLNYGYTF; DNA: TGTGCCAGCAGGCCCCGGCGACTTAACTATGGCTACACCTTC
V: TRBV6-9; D: -; size: -; J: TRBJ2-7; length: 14; CDR3: CASSFLAHSYEQYF; DNA: TGTGCCAGCAGTTTTTTAGCCCATTCCTACGAGCAGTACTTC
V: TRBV25-1; D: -; size: few; J: TRBJ2-7; length: 14; CDR3: CASSGPTDSYEQYF; DNA: TGTGCCAGCAGTGGACCGACAGACTCCTACGAGCAGTACTTC
V: TRBV7-9; D: TRBD1; size: -; J: TRBJ1-2; length: 15; CDR3: CASSLMGQNLYGYTF; DNA: TGTGCCAGCAGCTTAATGGGACAGAATCTTTACGGCTACACCTTC